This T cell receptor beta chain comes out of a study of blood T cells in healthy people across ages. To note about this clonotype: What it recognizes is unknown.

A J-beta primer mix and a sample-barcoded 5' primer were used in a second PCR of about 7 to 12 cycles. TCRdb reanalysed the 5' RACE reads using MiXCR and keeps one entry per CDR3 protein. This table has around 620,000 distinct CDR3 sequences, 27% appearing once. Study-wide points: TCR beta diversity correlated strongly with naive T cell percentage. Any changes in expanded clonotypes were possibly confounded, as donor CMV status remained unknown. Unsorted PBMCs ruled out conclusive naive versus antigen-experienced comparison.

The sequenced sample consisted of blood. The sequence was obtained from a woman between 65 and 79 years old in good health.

The CDR3 bases are TGTGCCAGCAGGAATATGGGAAGCTCTGGAAACACCATATATTTT. Translating it yields CASRNMGSSGNTIYF. V is TRBV12-3 or TRBV12-4 and J is TRBJ1-3; D ambiguous. V shed 6 bases and J shed 0 bases, with 12 bases lying between them. The CDR3 covers 15 residues.